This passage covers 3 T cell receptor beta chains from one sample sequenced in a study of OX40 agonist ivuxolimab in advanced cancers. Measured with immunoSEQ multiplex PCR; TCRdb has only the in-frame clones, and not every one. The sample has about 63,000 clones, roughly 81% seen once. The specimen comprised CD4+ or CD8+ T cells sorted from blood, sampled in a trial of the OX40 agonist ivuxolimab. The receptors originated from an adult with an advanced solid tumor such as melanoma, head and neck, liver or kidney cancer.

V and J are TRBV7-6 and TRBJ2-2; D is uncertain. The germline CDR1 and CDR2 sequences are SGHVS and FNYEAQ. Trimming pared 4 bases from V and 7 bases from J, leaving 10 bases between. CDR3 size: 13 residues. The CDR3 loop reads CASSSQENGELFF. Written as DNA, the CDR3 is TGTGCCAGCAGCTCCCAGGAGAACGGGGAGCTGTTTTTT.

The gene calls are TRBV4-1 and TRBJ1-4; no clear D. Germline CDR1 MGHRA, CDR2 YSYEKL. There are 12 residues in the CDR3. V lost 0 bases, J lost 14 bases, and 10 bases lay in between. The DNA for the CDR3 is TGCGCCAGCAGCCAAGACGCCGGGTTCCTGTTTTTT. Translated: CASSQDAGFLFF.

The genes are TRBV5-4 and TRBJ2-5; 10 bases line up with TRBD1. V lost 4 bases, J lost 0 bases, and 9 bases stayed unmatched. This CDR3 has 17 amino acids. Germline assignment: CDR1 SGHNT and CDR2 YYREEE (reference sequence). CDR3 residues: CASSLQPGQGYQETQYF. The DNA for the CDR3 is TGTGCCAGCAGCCTTCAACCGGGACAGGGGTACCAAGAGACCCAGTACTTC.